A single sample is the source of the 27 T cell receptor beta chains below, sequenced in a study of T cells in Graves' hyperthyroidism and ophthalmopathy. The CDR3 regions of TCR beta were amplified from RNA transcripts. RT-PCR in the first round (using the HTBI primer set) targeted the TCR CDR3. TCRdb reprocessed the multiplex PCR reads via MiXCR and lists one record per CDR3 protein. The repertoire has roughly 98,000 distinct CDR3 sequences, around 40% of them found once; the top ten carry about a tenth. Input material: peripheral blood or thyroid tissue (not recorded which). Receptors were obtained from a woman in her 30s with Graves' hyperthyroidism.

There are many counts of this clonotype. This chain links TRBV20-1 with TRBJ2-3; the match to TRBD2 covers 11 bases. The V gene end was trimmed by 4 bases and the J gene end by 3 bases; junction bases not matched to a gene: 6. The CDR3 contains 15 residues. CDR1 is DFQATT and CDR2 is SNEGSKA in the germline V gene (reference sequence). The CDR3: CSATLAGGLTDTQYF. The CDR3 nucleotides are TGCAGTGCTACCTTAGCGGGAGGGCTGACAGATACGCAGTATTTT.

This clonotype was seen ten or more times. V gene TRBV6-6 combines with J gene TRBJ1-6; 7 positions match TRBD1. Unmatched junction bases numbered 2, after V lost 2 bases and J lost 7 bases. This CDR3 has 14 amino acids. The germline V gene has CDR1 MNHNY and CDR2 SVGAGI (reference sequence). This chain's CDR3 is CASSYLTGNSPLHF. The DNA of the CDR3 is TGTGCCAGCAGTTACCTGACAGGGAATTCACCCCTCCACTTT.

This clonotype was found many times. The rearrangement links TRBV5-8 to TRBJ2-3; 7 positions match TRBD1. Germline CDR1 SGHTS, CDR2 YDEGEE. This CDR3 contains 15 residues. V was clipped by 1 base and J by 4 bases; unmatched bases: 6. This CDR3 is CASSLTGAHSDTQYF. For the CDR3, the DNA is TGTGCCAGCAGCTTGACAGGGGCCCACTCAGATACGCAGTATTTT.

Only one count was recorded for this clonotype. Likely a read error: the CDR3 ends without its conserved phenylalanine or tryptophan. The V gene is TRBV12-3 or TRBV12-4, the J gene TRBJ2-7; 8 nucleotides agree with TRBD1. Trimming at V came to 7 bases and at J to 1 base, leaving 6 bases not matched to a gene. The CDR3 loop spans 14 amino acids. CDR3 coding DNA: TGTGCCAGCACCGGGACAGGTGTTTCCTACGAGCAGTACTCC. Encoded protein: CASTGTGVSYEQYS.

This clonotype was seen ten or more times. The chain couples TRBV20-1 to TRBJ1-2; TRBD1 might be the D (6 bases). Germline CDR1 is DFQATT and CDR2 is SNEGSKA (reference sequence). This CDR3 has 14 amino acids. V lost 6 bases, J lost 4 bases, and 18 bases lay in between. The CDR3 region is CSADPQGSTYGYTF. CDR3 in DNA: TGCAGTGCCGACCCACAGGGTTCGACCTATGGCTACACCTTC.

This clonotype was picked up many times. The V and J genes are TRBV7-2 and TRBJ1-2, with 7 positions matching TRBD1. The junction had 21 bases not matched to a gene; V was cut back by 3 bases and J by 5 bases. The CDR3 sequence is 19 residues long. CDR1 and CDR2 from the germline V gene are SGHTA and FQGNSA. This CDR3 reads CASSFGSPGQSAFSYGYTF. CDR3 nucleotide sequence: TGTGCCAGCAGCTTCGGATCCCCGGGACAGTCCGCTTTTTCTTATGGCTACACCTTC.

To note about this clonotype: A read error may be the cause here, since a much bigger clone is one base away. Since the CDR3 does not end with the conserved phenylalanine or tryptophan, this likely comes from a read error. This chain connects TRBV6-5 to TRBJ1-5, with 7 bases fitting TRBD1. Germline-derived CDR1 and CDR2 are MNHEY and SVGAGI. This CDR3 spans 15 amino acids. Trimming cost V 5 bases and J 3 bases; bases outside gene matches: 7. CDR3 protein: CASSPAGQPNQPQHS. Written as DNA, the CDR3 is TGTGCCAGCAGTCCCGCGGGACAGCCCAATCAGCCCCAGCATTCT.

This clonotype has a count of ten or more. This chain links TRBV9 with TRBJ2-2; D remains ambiguous. This CDR3 is built from 12 residues. Per the germline V gene, CDR1 is SGDLS and CDR2 is YYNGEE. Trimming pared 2 bases from V and 4 bases from J, leaving 3 bases between. The CDR3 is CASSVITGELFF. DNA for the CDR3: TGTGCCAGCAGCGTTATCACCGGGGAGCTGTTTTTT. The complete variable domain, with remaining parts taken from reference TRBV9 and TRBJ2-2, reads DSGVTQTPKHLITATGQRVTLRCSPRSGDLSVYWYQQSLDQGLQFLIQYYNGEERAKGNILERFSAQQFPDLHSELNLSSLELGDSALYFCASSVITGELFFGEGSRLTVL.

This clonotype was detected many times. This chain links TRBV6-1 with TRBJ1-1, with D unresolved. The CDR3 contains 13 residues. The V end lost 7 bases, the J end lost 6 bases, and 15 bases lay between the germline ends. Germline V CDR1 and CDR2: MNHNS, SASEGT. The CDR3 protein is CASTRETRAEAFF. The CDR3 region has the DNA TGTGCCAGCACCCGAGAGACTCGGGCTGAAGCTTTCTTT.

This clonotype came up many times. The rearrangement uses TRBV4-1 and TRBJ1-5, with D unclear. This CDR3 comprises 15 residues. Germline V gives CDR1 MGHRA, CDR2 YSYEKL. Between the trimmed V and J ends, which lost 1 base and 6 bases, there was a span of 13 bases. DNA for the CDR3: TGCGCCAGCAGCCAAGCGAGGCAGGTCGGTCAGCCCCAGCATTTT. Its translation: CASSQARQVGQPQHF.

This clonotype was detected ten times or more. The chain couples TRBV4-2 to TRBJ2-3; 7 bases are shared with TRBD1. V was clipped by 8 bases and J by 0 bases; unmatched bases: 5. Germline lookup yields CDR1 LGHNA and CDR2 YNFKEQ. This CDR3 is built from 14 residues. In DNA, the CDR3 is TGTGCCAGCGCCGGGACAGAAAGCACAGATACGCAGTATTTT. Its protein product is CASAGTESTDTQYF.

This clonotype was picked up many times. The V call is TRBV7-3, the J call TRBJ2-5; D gene uncertain. The CDR3 consists of 14 residues. Germline V gene sequence: CDR1 SGHTA, CDR2 FQGTGA. V was pared by 5 bases and J by 2 bases, with 12 bases between. The CDR3 DNA follows: TGTGCCAGCAGCGACCTAGGGTTACAAGAGACCCAGTACTTC. Its translation: CASSDLGLQETQYF.

Details on this clonotype: This may be a read error, as it is one base from a much larger clone. The chain joins TRBV28 to TRBJ1-5; possible D gene TRBD1, 5 bases. The CDR3 totals 13 residues. Germline V gives CDR1 MDHEN, CDR2 SYDVKM. Trimming removed 8 bases from V and 3 bases from J, with 11 bases in between. The CDR3 DNA follows: TGTGCCAGCGCCAGGGAAGCCAATCAGCCCCAGCATTTT. Protein sequence: CASAREANQPQHF.

This clonotype turned up a few times. The gene calls are TRBV15 and TRBJ1-2; D might be TRBD1 (6 bases). CDR3 length: 15 residues. Trimming left V 0 bases short and J 8 bases short, with 16 bases between. Germline CDR1 LNHNV, CDR2 YYDKDF (reference sequence). Written as DNA, the CDR3 is TGTGCCACCAGCAGAGATCAGGGGCGCGTAACCGGCTACACCTTC. This gives the protein CATSRDQGRVTGYTF.

V gene TRBV5-4 combines with J gene TRBJ2-5; 11 positions match TRBD2. CDR3 length: 15 amino acids. The V and J ends lost 7 bases and 2 bases, in that order; junction bases with no gene match: 7. Per the germline V gene, CDR1 is SGHNT and CDR2 is YYREEE (reference sequence). For the CDR3, the DNA is TGTGCCAGCGCTGGGGCTAGCGGGAGGCAAGAGACCCAGTACTTC. The encoded protein is CASAGASGRQETQYF.

The sample holds many counts of this clonotype. The rearrangement links TRBV11-2 to TRBJ1-6, with a tentative D call TRBD1 (5 bases). Trimming removed 8 bases at V and 8 bases at J, with 16 bases between. CDR1 SGHAT and CDR2 FQNNGV come from the germline V gene. This CDR3 comprises 14 residues. The CDR3 DNA is TGTGCCAGCGCTACGATCGCGGGGGATTCACCCCTCCACTTT. Translation gives CASATIAGDSPLHF.

This chain connects TRBV10-3 to TRBJ1-2; D is ambiguous. The CDR3 runs 14 residues. Germline CDR1 ENHRY, CDR2 SYGVKD. The V and J ends lost 7 bases and 5 bases respectively, with 17 bases between them. The CDR3 sequence: CAIKTESVSYGYTF. CDR3 in DNA: TGTGCCATCAAGACCGAAAGTGTCAGTTATGGCTACACCTTC.

This clonotype was observed many times. This chain uses TRBV5-1 with TRBJ2-7; no clear D gene. The germline gives CDR1 SGHRS, CDR2 YFSETQ. The germline V and J ends were trimmed by 2 bases and 5 bases, with 8 bases remaining between them. The CDR3 sequence is 12 residues long. CDR3 in amino acids: CASSLGDHEQYF. CDR3 coding DNA: TGCGCCAGCAGCTTAGGCGACCACGAGCAGTACTTC.

This clonotype is labeled medium-sized. The chain carries TRBV2 and TRBJ2-7; D is possibly TRBD1 (5 bases). CDR1 and CDR2 from the germline V gene are SNHLY and FYNNEI. CDR3 length: 13 amino acids. The V and J ends lost 8 bases and 2 bases respectively, with 13 bases between them. CDR3 residues: CASGALRAYEQYF. The CDR3 region has the DNA TGTGCCAGCGGGGCCCTACGTGCCTACGAGCAGTACTTC.

This clonotype was recorded once. A much larger clonotype is one base distant, so this may be a read error. The chain couples TRBV2 to TRBJ1-1; D gene uncertain. Germline V gives CDR1 SNHLY, CDR2 FYNNEI. This CDR3 spans 14 amino acids. The CDR3 region has the DNA TGTGCCATCAGTCAGGACCGACAAAACACTGAAGCTTTCTTT. Protein product: CAISQDRQNTEAFF.

The rearrangement links TRBV5-1 to TRBJ1-1, with a possible D match to TRBD1 (5 bases). The CDR3 is made up of 15 amino acids. Germline V gives CDR1 SGHRS, CDR2 YFSETQ. V gave up 0 bases and J gave up 5 bases, with 14 bases separating them. The CDR3 loop reads CASSLVQGGVTEAFF. The CDR3 bases are TGCGCCAGCAGCTTGGTTCAGGGAGGGGTAACTGAAGCTTTCTTT. The entire variable domain, with the rest obtained from reference TRBV5-1 and TRBJ1-1, is as follows: KAGVTQTPRYLIKTRGQQVTLSCSPISGHRSVSWYQQTPGQGLQFLFEYFSETQRNKGNFPGRFSGRQFSNSRSEMNVSTLELGDSALYLCASSLVQGGVTEAFFGQGTRLTVV.

About this clonotype itself: Since the CDR3 does not end with the conserved phenylalanine or tryptophan, this likely comes from a read error. The V gene is TRBV6-5, the J gene TRBJ2-3; a possible D gene is TRBD2 (6 bases). The germline V gene has CDR1 MNHEY and CDR2 SVGAGI. The CDR3 totals 17 residues. Deletions cut 0 bases from V and 6 bases from J, with 19 bases between. The CDR3 spells CASSYSSPGRGWDTQYL. CDR3 bases: TGTGCCAGCAGTTACTCGTCACCGGGACGGGGGTGGGATACGCAGTATCTT.

This clonotype was detected many times. The genes are TRBV7-2 and TRBJ2-7; TRBD2 is a possible D gene (6 bases). V lost 1 base, J lost 2 bases, and 12 bases lay in between. CDR1 and CDR2 (germline): SGHTA, FQGNSA. The CDR3 has 15 residues. Written as DNA, the CDR3 is TGTGCCAGCAGCTTAGAGGGACTGTGGACCTACGAGCAGTACTTC. Residues: CASSLEGLWTYEQYF.

This clonotype was observed a handful of times. Being one base from a much bigger clone, this may be a read error. Lacking the conserved final phenylalanine or tryptophan, this CDR3 likely reflects a read error. V gene TRBV12-3 or TRBV12-4 combines with J gene TRBJ2-7; TRBD1 or TRBD2 may be the D gene (5 bases each). This CDR3 is built from 14 residues. The ends were cut back, 3 bases at V and 0 bases at J, with 9 bases in the middle. The CDR3 reads CASSFGAVSYEQYL. The CDR3 DNA reads as TGTGCCAGCAGTTTCGGGGCCGTCTCCTACGAGCAGTACCTC.

Remarks on this clonotype: A much larger clone is a single base away; this may be a read error. V gene TRBV5-1 combines with J gene TRBJ1-3, with D unclear. Germline V gives CDR1 SGHRS, CDR2 YFSETQ. The CDR3 has 14 residues. The CDR3 sequence is CASSKDLGGNTICF. The DNA for the CDR3 is TGCGCCAGCAGCAAAGACCTCGGTGGAAACACCATATGTTTT.

This clonotype was seen repeatedly, ten times or more. The chain uses TRBV15 and TRBJ1-3; possibly TRBD1 for D (5 bases). This CDR3 has 16 amino acids. V lost 1 base and J 0 bases, leaving 10 bases between the germline ends. Looked up from germline, CDR1 is LNHNV and CDR2 is YYDKDF (reference sequence). In DNA, the CDR3 is TGTGCCACCAGCAGAGCGGGGGATTTCTCTGGAAACACCATATATTTT. It specifies CATSRAGDFSGNTIYF.

In its sample, this clonotype was seen many times. The chain carries TRBV7-9 and TRBJ1-5, with D possibly matching TRBD1 (5 bases). The CDR3 sequence is 13 residues long. Germline V gene sequence: CDR1 SEHNR, CDR2 FQNEAQ (reference sequence). V lost 5 bases and J lost 7, with 12 bases in between. CDR3 nucleotides: TGTGCCAGCAGCCACAATGGGGGACAGCCCCAGCATTTT. Its protein is CASSHNGGQPQHF.